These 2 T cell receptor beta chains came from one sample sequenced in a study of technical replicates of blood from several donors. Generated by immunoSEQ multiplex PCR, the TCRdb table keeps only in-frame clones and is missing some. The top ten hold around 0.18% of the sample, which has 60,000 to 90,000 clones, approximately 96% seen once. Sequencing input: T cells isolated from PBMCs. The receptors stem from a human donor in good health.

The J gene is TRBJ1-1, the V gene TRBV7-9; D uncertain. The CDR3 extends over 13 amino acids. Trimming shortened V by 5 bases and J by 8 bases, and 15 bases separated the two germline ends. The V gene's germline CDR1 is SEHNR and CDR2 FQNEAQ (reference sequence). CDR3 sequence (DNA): TGTGCCAGCAGCCTGACATCAAGACCCGAAGCTTTCTTT. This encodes CASSLTSRPEAFF.

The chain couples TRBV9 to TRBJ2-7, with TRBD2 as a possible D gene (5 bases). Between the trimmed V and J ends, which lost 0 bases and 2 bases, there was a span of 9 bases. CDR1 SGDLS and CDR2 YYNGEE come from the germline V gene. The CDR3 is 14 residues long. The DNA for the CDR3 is TGTGCCAGCAGCGTAGGGGAGCCCACCTACGAGCAGTACTTC. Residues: CASSVGEPTYEQYF. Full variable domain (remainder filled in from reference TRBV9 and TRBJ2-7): DSGVTQTPKHLITATGQRVTLRCSPRSGDLSVYWYQQSLDQGLQFLIQYYNGEERAKGNILERFSAQQFPDLHSELNLSSLELGDSALYFCASSVGEPTYEQYFGPGTRLTVT.